These 17 T cell receptor beta chains share one sample of origin, sequenced in a study of shared clonotypes between healthy human individuals. Terminally differentiated effector memory CD45RA+ cells were left out of the naive CD8 fraction, which was CD45RO-negative and positively selected for CCR7. TCRdb keeps only in-frame clones here, not all; method: immunoSEQ multiplex PCR. The sample lists 1.5 million to 2.5 million clones, roughly 95% seen once, with 1% to 1.5% in the top ten. The specimen sequenced was naive CD8+ T cells sorted from blood. The origin of the receptors is a man aged 18 to 30 in good health.

A single count supports this clone. CDR3 residues: CASSEVPRGTYEQYF. CDR3 DNA sequence: TGTGCCAGCAGTGAGGTCCCCCGGGGCACCTACGAGCAGTACTTC. J is TRBJ2-7 and V is TRBV2; the D call may be TRBD1 or TRBD2 (5 bases each). The CDR3 loop spans 15 amino acids. Trimming pared 3 bases from V and 2 bases from J, leaving 14 bases between. Looked up from germline, CDR1 is SNHLY and CDR2 is FYNNEI.

The CDR3 coding sequence is TGTGCCAGCAGTGGACCAGCCCATGAGACCCAGTACTTC. The encoded protein is CASSGPAHETQYF. J is TRBJ2-5 and V is TRBV7-9; D remains unclear. This CDR3 region has 13 residues. Germline V lookup: CDR1 SEHNR, CDR2 FQNEAQ (reference sequence). V was pared by 6 bases and J by 5 bases, with 13 bases between.

The chain recombines TRBV6-1 with TRBJ1-1, with unresolved D. The ends were cut back, 4 bases at V and 4 bases at J, with 10 bases in the middle. From germline, CDR1 is MNHNS and CDR2 SASEGT. The CDR3 runs 13 residues. This CDR3 reads CASSAGPITEAFF. DNA of the CDR3: TGTGCCAGCAGTGCTGGACCGATCACTGAAGCTTTCTTT.

The DNA of the CDR3 is TGTGCCTGGAGGATAGGGGGCGCCGGGGAGCTGTTTTTT. Translated: CAWRIGGAGELFF. The chain carries TRBV30 and TRBJ2-2; 7 bases agree with TRBD1. Germline CDR1 and CDR2: GTSNPN and SVGIG (reference sequence). The CDR3 has 13 residues. V trimming: 3 bases; J trimming: 6 bases; junction bases outside the gene matches: 4. Combining the CDR3 with reference TRBV30 and TRBJ2-2 gives the whole variable domain SQTIHQWPATLVQPVGSPLSLECTVEGTSNPNLYWYRQAAGRGLQLLFYSVGIGQISSEVPQNLSASRPQDRQFILSSKKLLLSDSGFYLCAWRIGGAGELFFGEGSRLTVL.

With respect to this clone: The same CDR3 arises from other DNA sequences in this sample as well. The chain links TRBV27 to TRBJ1-5; D is uncertain. The CDR3 sequence is 13 residues long. Germline values: CDR1 MNHEY, CDR2 SMNVEV (reference sequence). Trimming stripped 3 bases from V and 2 bases from J, with 5 bases between. CDR3 in DNA: TGTGCCAGCAGTTTTGGGGGCAATCAGCCCCAGCATTTT. Translation gives CASSFGGNQPQHF.

V and J are TRBV2 and TRBJ1-1, with 7 bases identical to TRBD1. The CDR3 sequence is 14 residues long. Germline CDR1 is SNHLY and CDR2 is FYNNEI. J lost 0 bases, V lost 5 bases, and 3 bases had no gene match. Written as DNA, the CDR3 is TGTGCCAGCAGTCCAGGGGGACTGAACACTGAAGCTTTCTTT. Its protein product is CASSPGGLNTEAFF.

The V gene is TRBV30, the J gene TRBJ1-5; a weak D match, TRBD1 (5 bases). Trimming stripped 2 bases from V and 5 bases from J, with 19 bases between. Germline V CDR1 and CDR2: GTSNPN, SVGIG (reference sequence). The CDR3 is 16 amino acids. The CDR3 protein is CAWSPGPGVGYQPQHF. In nucleotides, the CDR3 is TGTGCCTGGAGTCCGGGGCCGGGGGTTGGCTATCAGCCCCAGCATTTT. The variable domain in full, completed from reference TRBV30 and TRBJ1-5, reads SQTIHQWPATLVQPVGSPLSLECTVEGTSNPNLYWYRQAAGRGLQLLFYSVGIGQISSEVPQNLSASRPQDRQFILSSKKLLLSDSGFYLCAWSPGPGVGYQPQHFGDGTRLSIL.

The chain carries TRBV28 and TRBJ2-2; D not resolved. CDR3 length equals 15 residues. Trimming took off 8 bases at V and 3 bases at J, with 16 bases between the two ends. Germline CDR1 reads MDHEN; CDR2 reads SYDVKM. The DNA of the CDR3 is TGTGCCAGCTTGCCGACGGCCCTCGACACCGGGGAGCTGTTTTTT. This gives the protein CASLPTALDTGELFF. The entire variable domain, with the rest obtained from reference TRBV28 and TRBJ2-2, is as follows: DVKVTQSSRYLVKRTGEKVFLECVQDMDHENMFWYRQDPGLGLRLIYFSYDVKMKEKGDIPEGYSVSREKKERFSLILESASTNQTSMYLCASLPTALDTGELFFGEGSRLTVL.

This clone has a single count. The V gene is TRBV14, the J gene TRBJ2-7; 8 nucleotides agree with TRBD1. Germline CDR1 SGHDN, CDR2 FVKESK. The V and J ends lost 4 bases and 3 bases, in that order; junction bases with no gene match: 11. This CDR3 spans 16 amino acids. The CDR3 coding sequence is TGTGCCAGCAGCCCTAGGGGGCGGACAGGGATCTACGAGCAGTACTTC. Its protein product is CASSPRGRTGIYEQYF.

The chain links TRBV21-1 to TRBJ2-7; TRBD1 is the table's D call, not checked against the DNA. TRBV21-1 is flagged as a pseudogene. The CDR3 runs 16 residues. This CDR3 is CASSKVGTGPSYEQYF. The CDR3 nucleotides read TGTGCCAGCAGCAAAGTGGGGACAGGGCCCTCCTACGAGCAGTACTTC.

The rearrangement links TRBV9 to TRBJ2-5; the match to TRBD1 covers 7 bases. The CDR3 length is 15 residues. V gave up 1 base and J gave up 5 bases; unmatched junction bases: 8. Germline V gene data show CDR1 as SGDLS and CDR2 as YYNGEE. CDR3 in amino acids: CASSVLTGPFETQYF. CDR3 bases: TGTGCCAGCAGCGTATTGACAGGGCCGTTCGAGACCCAGTACTTC.

The chain combines TRBV13 with TRBJ2-7; D gene ambiguous. Trimming pared 1 base from V and 6 bases from J, leaving 10 bases between. There are 13 residues in the CDR3. Per germline, CDR1 PRHDT and CDR2 FYEKMQ (reference sequence). CDR3 residues: CASSLAAAPEQYF. The CDR3, as DNA: TGTGCCAGCAGCTTAGCGGCAGCCCCCGAGCAGTACTTC.

The V and J genes are TRBV19 and TRBJ2-1, with TRBD1 matching over 9 bases. This CDR3 has 15 amino acids. J gave up 5 bases and V 7 bases, and 9 bases lay outside the gene matches. Germline CDR1 reads LNHDA; CDR2 reads SQIVND (reference sequence). In DNA, the CDR3 is TGTGCCAGTACTCTGGGACAGGGAGTTAACAATGAGCAGTTCTTC. Its protein product is CASTLGQGVNNEQFF.

The V and J genes are TRBV7-9 and TRBJ2-1, with 9 nucleotides matching TRBD2. The CDR3 runs 17 residues. After removal of 1 base from V and 6 bases from J, the junction contained 10 bases not matched to a gene. Germline CDR1 and CDR2: SEHNR and FQNEAQ (reference sequence). DNA for the CDR3: TGTGCCAGCAGCTTAGTCTTGGCGGGAGGGCCCTCCAATGAGCAGTTCTTC. Encoded protein: CASSLVLAGGPSNEQFF.

This chain connects TRBV28 to TRBJ2-7; tentatively, D is TRBD1 (6 bases). The germline V gene encodes CDR1 MDHEN and CDR2 SYDVKM. V lost 8 bases and J 6 bases, leaving 14 bases between the germline ends. The CDR3 runs to 12 residues. CDR3 amino acids: CASEGVLGEQYF. The CDR3 nucleotides read TGTGCCAGCGAGGGGGTTCTCGGCGAGCAGTACTTC.

This chain uses TRBV6-5 with TRBJ2-5, with 7 bases identical to TRBD2. Looked up from germline, CDR1 is MNHEY and CDR2 is SVGAGI. V was clipped by 4 bases and J by 0 bases; unmatched bases: 2. CDR3 length equals 14 residues. As DNA, the CDR3 is TGTGCCAGCAGTTCGGGACTAAACCAAGAGACCCAGTACTTC. As protein: CASSSGLNQETQYF.

This clone was detected only once. The rearrangement uses TRBV11-2 and TRBJ1-3; D is possibly TRBD1 (6 bases). CDR3 length: 16 residues. The V gene lost 5 bases and the J gene lost 7 bases, with 21 bases spanning the gap. Germline CDR1 and CDR2: SGHAT and FQNNGV. As DNA, the CDR3 is TGTGCCAGCAGCATCTTAGGGGGGCCGGCGGTTAACACCATATATTTT. Residues: CASSILGGPAVNTIYF.